These 20 T cell receptor beta chains came from one sample sequenced in a study of response to subunit inactivated influenza vaccine. One entry per CDR3 protein, called by TCRdb with MiXCR from the RT-PCR reads. The table lists approximately 730,000 distinct CDR3 sequences, about 14% of them singletons, with 5.5% to 7% in the top ten. This sample comprised PBMCs from blood, obtained around 14 days before vaccination. The receptors were gathered from a man aged 45-65 years who received an inactivated influenza vaccine.

This clonotype came up a few times. This sequence joins TRBV12-3 or TRBV12-4 and TRBJ2-7; D ambiguous. The CDR3 is 13 amino acids. V dropped 6 bases and J dropped 5 bases, with 14 bases sitting between them. CDR3 sequence (DNA): TGTGCCAGCAGCGCTAACAGTGTCCACGAGCAGTACTTC. Protein: CASSANSVHEQYF.

J is TRBJ2-7 and V is TRBV30; 10 nucleotides agree with TRBD1. Germline values: CDR1 GTSNPN, CDR2 SVGIG (reference sequence). After removal of 0 bases from V and 9 bases from J, the junction contained 8 bases not matched to a gene. This CDR3 region has 14 residues. The CDR3 nucleotides read TGTGCCTGGAGTGTGAGGACAGGGGGAGTCGGGCAGTACTTC. Its translation is CAWSVRTGGVGQYF.

Details on this clonotype: The junction departs from germline at one end; a sequencing error may be responsible. The V gene is TRBV7-9, the J gene TRBJ2-2; D is unclear. Germline loops: CDR1 SEHNR, CDR2 FQNEAQ (reference sequence). CDR3 length: 15 amino acids. This CDR3 reads CVSSLTFRATGELFF. The DNA of the CDR3 is TGTGTCAGCAGCTTAACCTTCAGAGCCACCGGGGAGCTGTTTTTT.

This chain links TRBV12-3 or TRBV12-4 with TRBJ2-3; the D call may be TRBD1 or TRBD2 (5 bases each). Trimming removed 7 bases from V and 0 bases from J, with 14 bases in between. CDR3 length equals 15 residues. The CDR3: CASTARGPSTDTQYF. DNA for the CDR3: TGTGCCAGCACCGCAAGGGGACCTAGCACAGATACGCAGTATTTT.

There are a few counts of this clonotype. The rearrangement joins TRBV5-1 to TRBJ2-5; D possibly uses TRBD1 or TRBD2 (5 bases each). CDR3 length equals 15 residues. Deletions cut 3 bases from V and 5 bases from J, with 17 bases between. CDR1 is SGHRS, CDR2 YFSETQ, per germline. CDR3: CASSWDGSRRETQYF. In nucleotides, the CDR3 is TGCGCCAGCAGCTGGGACGGGTCCCGCCGGGAGACCCAGTACTTC.

This chain uses TRBV7-2 with TRBJ2-7; D possibly matches TRBD1 or TRBD2 (6 bases each). The germline V and J ends were trimmed by 3 bases and 0 bases, with 15 bases remaining between them. Germline-derived CDR1 and CDR2 are SGHTA and FQGNSA. The CDR3 is 16 amino acids. CDR3 DNA sequence: TGTGCCAGCAGCTTTCCCTATGGAGGGGGCTCCTACGAGCAGTACTTC. This codes for CASSFPYGGGSYEQYF.

The V gene is TRBV13, the J gene TRBJ2-1, with D possibly being TRBD1 (6 bases). Per germline, CDR1 PRHDT and CDR2 FYEKMQ (reference sequence). V lost 5 bases and J lost 3, with 14 bases in between. The CDR3 has 15 residues. The CDR3 region has the DNA TGTGCCAGCAGCCACACACCACAGGGCTACAATGAGCAGTTCTTC. Its protein product is CASSHTPQGYNEQFF.

This clonotype was counted many times. The chain carries TRBV6-5 and TRBJ1-5; D is perhaps TRBD1 (6 bases). The CDR3 extends over 15 amino acids. Trimming shortened V by 4 bases and J by 2 bases, and 12 bases separated the two germline ends. Germline values: CDR1 MNHEY, CDR2 SVGAGI. This CDR3 is CASSSLGGGNQPQHF. CDR3 sequence (DNA): TGTGCCAGCAGTTCTTTAGGGGGGGGCAATCAGCCCCAGCATTTT.

This clonotype appeared many times. The rearrangement uses TRBV7-8 and TRBJ2-1; D uncertain. The CDR3 is made up of 16 amino acids. CDR1 is SGHVS and CDR2 is FQNEAQ in the germline V gene. V gave up 5 bases and J gave up 0 bases, with 14 bases separating them. The CDR3 DNA sequence: TGTGCCAGCAGCCGGCGTCTGAGCAGCTCCTACAATGAGCAGTTCTTC. Its translation: CASSRRLSSSYNEQFF.

This clonotype was counted at least ten times. V is TRBV11-2 and J is TRBJ2-3; D possibly corresponds to TRBD1 (5 bases). The V gene lost 2 bases and the J gene lost 3 bases, with 9 bases spanning the gap. This CDR3 spans 14 amino acids. Germline-derived CDR1 and CDR2 are SGHAT and FQNNGV. CDR3: CASSLSQGTDTQYF. The CDR3 DNA reads TGTGCCAGCAGCTTATCCCAGGGAACAGATACGCAGTATTTT.

The chain recombines TRBV20-1 with TRBJ1-2, with 10 nucleotides matching TRBD1. The ends lost 6 bases at V and 10 bases at J; junction bases unmatched: 8. Germline loops: CDR1 DFQATT, CDR2 SNEGSKA (reference sequence). The CDR3 runs 12 residues. The CDR3 spells CSAGQGPGFYTF. CDR3 nucleotide sequence: TGCAGTGCGGGACAGGGGCCGGGCTTCTACACCTTC.

This clonotype was picked up a small number of times. The chain carries TRBV4-3 and TRBJ1-2; 9 bases align to TRBD1. In germline, CDR1 is LGHNA, CDR2 YSLEER. Trimming removed 3 bases from V and 4 bases from J; junction bases left unmatched: 12. This CDR3 has 17 residues. In DNA form, the CDR3 reads TGCGCCAGCAGCCAGGGGGACAGGGCGGTAGCGGGCTATGGCTACACCTTC. Translation: CASSQGDRAVAGYGYTF.

The chain recombines TRBV6-1 with TRBJ2-4; 7 bases align to TRBD1. CDR3 length equals 14 residues. The junction had 6 bases not matched to a gene; V was cut back by 6 bases and J by 4 bases. Germline CDR1 is MNHNS and CDR2 is SASEGT. CDR3 residues: CASSSRDRKNIQYF. In DNA, the CDR3 is TGTGCCAGCAGCAGCCGGGACAGAAAAAACATTCAGTACTTC.

In this sample, this clonotype turned up many times. A junction boundary mismatches the germline segment, possibly from a read error. The chain couples TRBV12-3 or TRBV12-4 to TRBJ2-1; the match to TRBD2 covers 10 bases. This CDR3 comprises 15 residues. The CDR3 nucleotides are TGTGCCAGCAGCCCCAGCGGGAGGGCCTACTATGAGCAGTTCTTC. Translating it yields CASSPSGRAYYEQFF.

This clonotype was found a few times. The CDR3 nucleotides are TGTGCCAGCAGGGAGACTAGCGGGGGGTATGAGCAGTTCTTC. The encoded protein is CASRETSGGYEQFF. This chain connects TRBV2 to TRBJ2-1, with 13 bases that match TRBD2. Germline CDR1 is SNHLY and CDR2 is FYNNEI. This CDR3 has 14 residues. The junction had 4 bases not matched to a gene; V was cut back by 6 bases and J by 8 bases.

J is TRBJ2-5 and V is TRBV20-1, with TRBD2 as a possible D gene (5 bases). The CDR3 loop spans 13 amino acids. The germline V gene has CDR1 DFQATT and CDR2 SNEGSKA (reference sequence). Trimming shortened V by 3 bases and J by 0 bases, and 8 bases separated the two germline ends. The CDR3 DNA reads as TGCAGTGCTAGCCCGGGATACCAAGAGACCCAGTACTTC. Protein product: CSASPGYQETQYF.

This clonotype was seen more than once but under ten times. V and J are TRBV20-1 and TRBJ2-5; 8 bases map to TRBD2. Losses at the gene ends were 7 bases for V and 3 bases for J; bases not matched to a gene: 13. The CDR3 consists of 15 residues. From germline, CDR1 is DFQATT and CDR2 SNEGSKA (reference sequence). The CDR3 here is CSGRGGSGAEETQYF. CDR3 sequence (DNA): TGCAGTGGCAGGGGAGGTAGCGGGGCTGAAGAGACCCAGTACTTC.

The chain couples TRBV4-1 to TRBJ2-5, with D perhaps matching TRBD1 or TRBD2 (5 bases each). The CDR3 sequence is 15 residues long. CDR1 is MGHRA, CDR2 YSYEKL, per germline. V lost 4 bases and J 4 bases, leaving 16 bases between the germline ends. In DNA, the CDR3 is TGCGCCAGCAGCCTAAGCCCCGGGGCGAGAGAGACCCAGTACTTC. Residues: CASSLSPGARETQYF.

This clonotype was recorded a few times. The chain is built from TRBV5-1 and TRBJ2-3; 9 bases map to TRBD2. V lost 0 bases and J lost 4; bases outside the gene matches: 3. Germline V gene sequence: CDR1 SGHRS, CDR2 YFSETQ. This CDR3 is built from 15 residues. CDR3 loop: CASSLDGTSSDTQYF. CDR3 DNA sequence: TGCGCCAGCAGCTTGGACGGGACTAGCTCAGATACGCAGTATTTT. Based on the CDR3 plus reference TRBV5-1 and TRBJ2-3, the full variable domain is KAGVTQTPRYLIKTRGQQVTLSCSPISGHRSVSWYQQTPGQGLQFLFEYFSETQRNKGNFPGRFSGRQFSNSRSEMNVSTLELGDSALYLCASSLDGTSSDTQYFGPGTRLTVL.

The chain links TRBV20-1 to TRBJ2-1, with 8 bases aligning to TRBD2. CDR1 is DFQATT, CDR2 SNEGSKA, per germline (reference sequence). V lost 2 bases and J lost 5; bases outside the gene matches: 11. This CDR3 has 16 amino acids. CDR3 loop: CSARPPAGGGHNEQFF. Here the CDR3 DNA reads TGCAGTGCTAGACCCCCGGCGGGGGGCGGGCACAATGAGCAGTTCTTC.